What follows are 22 T cell receptor beta chains derived from one specimen sequenced in a study of T cell repertoires in cytomegalovirus infection. TCRdb passed the reads through MiXCR, listing each CDR3 protein once. Found here are about 130,000 distinct CDR3 sequences, 24% of them singletons; the top ten hold about a third. These receptors are not linked to any known antigen. Sequenced sample: PBMCs, sequenced either directly or after in vitro stimulation (not recorded which). Source of these receptors: a human donor in good health (CMV status not recorded). Some clones in this sample may be carry-over from other donors' samples.

Many counts were recorded for this clonotype. The chain has TRBV12-3 or TRBV12-4 and TRBJ2-1; 7 nucleotides line up with TRBD2. The CDR3 loop spans 13 amino acids. V lost 5 bases to trimming and J lost 7 bases; unmatched junction nucleotides: 5. Here the CDR3 DNA reads TGTGCCAGCAGTCATGCCGGGAGGAATGAGCAGTTCTTC. Its protein is CASSHAGRNEQFF.

This clonotype was found a few times. The chain has TRBV6-2 or TRBV6-3 and TRBJ2-1; TRBD2 matches at 12 bases. CDR1 MNHEY and CDR2 SVGEGT come from the germline V gene. V lost 6 bases, J lost 3 bases, and 0 bases stayed unmatched. The CDR3 contains 14 residues. CDR3 region: CASRTSGSYNEQFF. The CDR3 bases are TGTGCCAGCAGGACTAGCGGGAGCTACAATGAGCAGTTCTTC.

The V call is TRBV9, the J call TRBJ2-3; no firm D call. Deletions cut 2 bases from V and 5 bases from J, with 6 bases between. The V gene's germline CDR1 is SGDLS and CDR2 YYNGEE. There are 12 residues in the CDR3. The CDR3 region is CASSVSGDTQYF. CDR3 DNA sequence: TGTGCCAGCAGCGTTTCGGGAGATACGCAGTATTTT.

In this sample, this clonotype turned up a few times. This chain uses TRBV2 with TRBJ2-3; possibly TRBD2 for D (6 bases). V was pared by 2 bases and J by 1 base, with 10 bases between. The germline gives CDR1 SNHLY, CDR2 FYNNEI. CDR3 size: 15 residues. The CDR3 loop is CASSESRGGTDTQYF. The DNA of the CDR3 is TGTGCCAGCAGTGAATCGCGGGGAGGCACAGATACGCAGTATTTT.

The chain employs TRBV28 and TRBJ2-3; D gene ambiguous. The CDR3 spans 12 residues. The V end was cut by 5 bases, the J end by 5 bases, with 8 bases between. CDR1 MDHEN and CDR2 SYDVKM come from the germline V gene. DNA for the CDR3: TGTGCCAGCAGTCCCCTAGGAGATACGCAGTATTTT. Translated: CASSPLGDTQYF.

The genes are TRBV20-1 and TRBJ2-1; 9 positions agree with TRBD2. Per germline, CDR1 DFQATT and CDR2 SNEGSKA (reference sequence). Trimming cost V 1 base and J 10 bases; bases outside gene matches: 5. This CDR3 is 13 amino acids long. CDR3 protein: CSARGGLAGEQFF. In DNA, the CDR3 is TGCAGTGCTAGAGGGGGACTAGCAGGCGAGCAGTTCTTC.

The chain is built from TRBV6-5 and TRBJ2-3; a weak D match, TRBD2 (5 bases). The germline V gene has CDR1 MNHEY and CDR2 SVGAGI. V was cut by 2 bases and J by 1 base, with 13 bases left in between. This CDR3 contains 16 residues. The CDR3, as DNA: TGTGCCAGCAGTTACACGCGGGCGCGGCGCACAGATACGCAGTATTTT. This gives the protein CASSYTRARRTDTQYF.

This clonotype was detected only a few times. This chain links TRBV7-2 with TRBJ2-7; TRBD1 or TRBD2 may be the D gene (5 bases each). Trimming removed 3 bases from V and 5 bases from J, with 11 bases in between. CDR1 SGHTA and CDR2 FQGNSA come from the germline V gene. There are 13 residues in the CDR3. The CDR3 bases are TGTGCCAGCAGCTTTCGGGGCGCCGACGAGCAGTACTTC. Translation: CASSFRGADEQYF.

This clonotype turned up a few times. This chain uses TRBV6-5 with TRBJ2-7; the match to TRBD2 covers 13 bases. With 2 bases clipped from V and 7 bases from J, the junction kept 8 bases outside the gene matches. In germline, CDR1 is MNHEY, CDR2 SVGAGI. This CDR3 comprises 16 residues. CDR3 residues: CASSYLLAGGPREQYV. CDR3 nucleotides: TGTGCCAGCAGTTACCTACTAGCGGGAGGGCCCCGAGAGCAGTACGTC.

Comments on this clonotype: Just one base apart from a much larger clone, this may be a read error. The V and J genes are TRBV7-2 and TRBJ2-1; TRBD2 matches at 11 bases. Germline values: CDR1 SGHTA, CDR2 FQGNSA. The CDR3 loop spans 17 amino acids. The CDR3 region is CASSYREGLAAYNELFF. The CDR3 DNA is TGTGCCAGCAGCTATCGCGAGGGACTAGCGGCTTACAATGAGCTGTTCTTC.

V usage is TRBV7-9 and J usage is TRBJ2-2; TRBD1 or TRBD2 may be the D gene (5 bases each). The CDR3 consists of 15 residues. Trimming took off 4 bases at V and 0 bases at J, with 9 bases between the two ends. The germline gives CDR1 SEHNR, CDR2 FQNEAQ (reference sequence). For the CDR3, the DNA is TGTGCCAGCAGCTACGGGACCGCGAACACCGGGGAGCTGTTTTTT. It yields the protein CASSYGTANTGELFF. Variable domain in full (rest from reference TRBV7-9 and TRBJ2-2): DTGVSQNPRHKITKRGQNVTFRCDPISEHNRLYWYRQTLGQGPEFLTYFQNEAQLEKSRLLSDRFSAERPKGSFSTLEIQRTEQGDSAMYLCASSYGTANTGELFFGEGSRLTVL.

In this sample, this clonotype turned up many times. This chain links TRBV7-9 with TRBJ2-7; D possibly corresponds to TRBD1 (6 bases). The germline gives CDR1 SEHNR, CDR2 FQNEAQ (reference sequence). With 1 base removed from V and 0 bases from J, the gap between germline ends came to 13 bases. The CDR3 sequence is 16 residues long. The CDR3 DNA reads as TGTGCCAGCAGCTTAGTTGTCGGGACAAGCTCCTACGAGCAGTACGTC. It translates to CASSLVVGTSSYEQYV.

This clonotype showed up just a few times. V usage is TRBV20-1 and J usage is TRBJ2-1; D uncertain. Trimming shortened V by 0 bases and J by 10 bases, and 4 bases separated the two germline ends. The CDR3 is 10 amino acids. Germline CDR1 DFQATT, CDR2 SNEGSKA (reference sequence). Here the CDR3 DNA reads TGCAGTGCTAGAGATAACGAGCAGTTCTTC. Its protein is CSARDNEQFF.

This clonotype was counted at least ten times. The rearrangement uses TRBV15 and TRBJ1-5, with a weak D call TRBD1 (5 bases). This CDR3 has 15 residues. The V end lost 4 bases, the J end lost 4 bases, and 14 bases lay between the germline ends. Germline V lookup: CDR1 LNHNV, CDR2 YYDKDF (reference sequence). This chain's CDR3 is CATSTWRGGNQPQHF. The DNA of the CDR3 is TGTGCCACCAGCACCTGGAGGGGTGGTAATCAGCCCCAGCATTTT.

The table lists this clonotype with a few counts. The V gene is TRBV20-1, the J gene TRBJ2-7; 11 nucleotides align to TRBD2. CDR1 DFQATT and CDR2 SNEGSKA come from the germline V gene (reference sequence). The CDR3 covers 14 residues. J lost 5 bases, V lost 0 bases, and 3 bases had no gene match. DNA of the CDR3: TGCAGTGCTAGAGATACTAGCGGGAGTCACGAGCAGTACTTC. This codes for CSARDTSGSHEQYF.

This clonotype was counted only a few times. V is TRBV6-2 or TRBV6-3 and J is TRBJ1-1; a weak D match, TRBD1 (5 bases). The germline gives CDR1 MNHEY, CDR2 SVGEGT. The CDR3 has 15 amino acids. V was clipped by 4 bases and J by 2 bases, with 14 bases between them. CDR3 residues: CASSSGTGLNTEAFF. The CDR3 DNA sequence: TGTGCCAGCAGTTCAGGGACCGGCCTAAACACTGAAGCTTTCTTT.

The V and J genes are TRBV7-8 and TRBJ1-2; TRBD1 is a possible D gene (5 bases). The CDR3 length is 15 residues. Germline CDR1 is SGHVS and CDR2 is FQNEAQ. V dropped 0 bases and J dropped 1 base, with 9 bases sitting between them. The CDR3 sequence: CASSLAGESNYGYTF. The CDR3 DNA is TGTGCCAGCAGCTTAGCGGGGGAGAGTAACTATGGCTACACCTTC.

This clonotype was picked up many times. The V call is TRBV20-1, the J call TRBJ1-3; a weak D match, TRBD1 (6 bases). The CDR3 spans 18 residues. Germline V gene data show CDR1 as DFQATT and CDR2 as SNEGSKA (reference sequence). V shed 1 base and J shed 0 bases, with 19 bases lying between them. CDR3 sequence (DNA): TGCAGTGCTAGAGGCCCTCGGCTGGGACAAAGCTCTGGAAACACCATATATTTT. Amino acids: CSARGPRLGQSSGNTIYF.

This clonotype was seen only a few times. The rearrangement links TRBV6-1 to TRBJ2-3; 8 bases match TRBD2. In germline, CDR1 is MNHNS, CDR2 SASEGT. The junction had 6 bases not matched to a gene; V was cut back by 3 bases and J by 4 bases. The CDR3 spans 15 residues. The CDR3 DNA is TGTGCCAGCAGTGATCCAGCGGGAGTCCCAGATACGCAGTATTTT. Amino acids: CASSDPAGVPDTQYF.

The V gene is TRBV24-1, the J gene TRBJ1-1; D remains unclear. The CDR3 is 15 amino acids. The V end lost 7 bases, the J end lost 1 base, and 15 bases lay between the germline ends. From germline, CDR1 is KGHDR and CDR2 SFDVKD. CDR3 region: CATRPSHAPNTEAFF. The DNA of the CDR3 is TGTGCCACCAGACCATCCCATGCCCCGAACACTGAAGCTTTCTTT.

The V gene is TRBV6-2 or TRBV6-3, the J gene TRBJ2-1; no clear D. V shed 0 bases and J shed 5 bases, with 11 bases lying between them. The V gene's germline CDR1 is MNHEY and CDR2 SVGEGT. This CDR3 is built from 15 residues. CDR3 sequence: CASSYSRFPHNEQFF. CDR3 coding DNA: TGTGCCAGCAGTTACTCCCGCTTTCCACACAATGAGCAGTTCTTC.

The genes are TRBV10-3 and TRBJ2-1; D is possibly TRBD1 or TRBD2 (5 bases each). CDR1 is ENHRY and CDR2 is SYGVKD in the germline V gene. Trimming left V 0 bases short and J 8 bases short, with 20 bases between. CDR3 length: 17 amino acids. The CDR3 loop is CAISESGVAHLGDEQFF. CDR3 nucleotides: TGTGCCATCAGTGAGTCGGGGGTAGCCCACCTCGGCGATGAGCAGTTCTTC.